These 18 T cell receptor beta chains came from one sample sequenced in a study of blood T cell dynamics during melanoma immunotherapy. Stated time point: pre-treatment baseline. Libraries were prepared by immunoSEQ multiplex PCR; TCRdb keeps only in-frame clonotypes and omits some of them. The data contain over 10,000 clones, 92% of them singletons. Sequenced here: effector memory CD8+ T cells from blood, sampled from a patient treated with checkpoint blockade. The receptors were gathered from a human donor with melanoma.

CDR3 sequence: CASSQSGTGIGIDEQYF. The DNA of the CDR3 is TGCGCCAGCAGCCAATCCGGGACAGGCATCGGAATTGACGAGCAGTACTTC. The chain has TRBV4-1 and TRBJ2-7; 8 bases fit TRBD1. J lost 5 bases, V lost 2 bases, and 14 bases had no gene match. Germline assignment: CDR1 MGHRA and CDR2 YSYEKL. The CDR3 is 17 amino acids.

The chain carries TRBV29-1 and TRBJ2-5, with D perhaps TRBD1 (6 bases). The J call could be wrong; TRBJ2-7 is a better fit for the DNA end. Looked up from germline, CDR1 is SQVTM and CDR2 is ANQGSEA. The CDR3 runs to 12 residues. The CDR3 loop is CSGMDSSYEQYF. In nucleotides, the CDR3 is TGCAGCGGTATGGACAGTTCCTACGAGCAGTACTTC.

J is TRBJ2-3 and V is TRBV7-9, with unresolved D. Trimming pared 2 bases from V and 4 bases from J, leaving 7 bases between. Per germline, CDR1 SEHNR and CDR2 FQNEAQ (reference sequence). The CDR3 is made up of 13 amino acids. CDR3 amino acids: CASSLYPADTQYF. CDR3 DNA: TGTGCCAGCAGCTTATATCCCGCAGATACGCAGTATTTT.

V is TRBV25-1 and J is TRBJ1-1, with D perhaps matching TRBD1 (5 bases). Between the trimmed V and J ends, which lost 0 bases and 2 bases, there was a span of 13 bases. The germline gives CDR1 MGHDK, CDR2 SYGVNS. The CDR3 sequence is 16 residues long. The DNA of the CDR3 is TGTGCCAGCAGTGAATATGGGGCAGGGATCAACACTGAAGCTTTCTTT. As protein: CASSEYGAGINTEAFF.

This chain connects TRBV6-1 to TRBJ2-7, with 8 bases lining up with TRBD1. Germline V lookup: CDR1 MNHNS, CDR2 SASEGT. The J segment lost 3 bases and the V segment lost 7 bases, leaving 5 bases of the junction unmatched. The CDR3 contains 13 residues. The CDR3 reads CASTGDRYYEQYF. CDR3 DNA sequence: TGTGCCAGCACAGGGGACAGGTACTACGAGCAGTACTTC.

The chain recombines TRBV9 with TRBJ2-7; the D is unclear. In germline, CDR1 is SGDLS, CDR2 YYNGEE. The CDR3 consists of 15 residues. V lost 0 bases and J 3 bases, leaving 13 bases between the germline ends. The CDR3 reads CASSVDGDGIYEQYF. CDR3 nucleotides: TGTGCCAGCAGCGTAGATGGGGATGGCATCTACGAGCAGTACTTC.

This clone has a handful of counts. CDR3 bases: TGTGCCAGCAGCAGGAGCAGTATGAACTATGGCTACACCTTC. As protein: CASSRSSMNYGYTF. This chain connects TRBV9 to TRBJ1-2; D is unresolved. The germline gives CDR1 SGDLS, CDR2 YYNGEE. This CDR3 is built from 14 residues. V lost 4 bases and J lost 2, with 12 bases in between.

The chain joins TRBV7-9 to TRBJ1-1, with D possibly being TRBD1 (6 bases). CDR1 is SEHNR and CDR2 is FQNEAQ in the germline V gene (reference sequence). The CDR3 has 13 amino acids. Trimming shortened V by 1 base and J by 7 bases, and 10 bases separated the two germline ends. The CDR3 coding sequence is TGTGCCAGCAGCTTAGAAGGGGGGAATGAAGCTTTCTTT. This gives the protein CASSLEGGNEAFF. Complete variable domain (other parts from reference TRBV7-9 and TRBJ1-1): DTGVSQNPRHKITKRGQNVTFRCDPISEHNRLYWYRQTLGQGPEFLTYFQNEAQLEKSRLLSDRFSAERPKGSFSTLEIQRTEQGDSAMYLCASSLEGGNEAFFGQGTRLTVV.

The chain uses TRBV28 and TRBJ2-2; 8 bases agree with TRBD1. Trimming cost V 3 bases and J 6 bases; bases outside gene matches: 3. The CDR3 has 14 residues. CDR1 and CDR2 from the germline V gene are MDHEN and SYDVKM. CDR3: CASSFYRGAGELFF. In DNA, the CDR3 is TGTGCCAGCAGTTTCTACAGGGGGGCCGGGGAGCTGTTTTTT.

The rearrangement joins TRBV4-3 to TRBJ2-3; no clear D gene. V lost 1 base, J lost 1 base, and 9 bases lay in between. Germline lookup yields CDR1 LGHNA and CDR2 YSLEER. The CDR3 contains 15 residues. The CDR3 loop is CASSQGPQGTDTQYF. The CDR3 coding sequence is TGCGCCAGCAGCCAAGGTCCACAAGGCACAGATACGCAGTATTTT.

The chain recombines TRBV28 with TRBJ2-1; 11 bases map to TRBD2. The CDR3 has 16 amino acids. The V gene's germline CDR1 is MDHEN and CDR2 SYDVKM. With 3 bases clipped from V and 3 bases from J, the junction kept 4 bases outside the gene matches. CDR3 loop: CASSFRLAGNYNEQFF. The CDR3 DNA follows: TGTGCCAGCAGTTTTCGACTAGCGGGAAACTACAATGAGCAGTTCTTC.

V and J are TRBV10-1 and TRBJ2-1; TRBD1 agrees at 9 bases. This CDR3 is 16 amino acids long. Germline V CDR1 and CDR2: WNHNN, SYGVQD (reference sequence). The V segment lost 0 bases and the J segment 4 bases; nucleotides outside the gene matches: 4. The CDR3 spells CASSESRDRAYNEQFF. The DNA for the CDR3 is TGCGCCAGCAGTGAGTCACGGGACAGGGCATACAATGAGCAGTTCTTC.

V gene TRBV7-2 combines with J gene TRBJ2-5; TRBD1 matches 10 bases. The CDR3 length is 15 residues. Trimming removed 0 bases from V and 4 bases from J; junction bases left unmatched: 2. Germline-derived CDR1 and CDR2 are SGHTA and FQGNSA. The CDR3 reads CASSLATGGTETQYF. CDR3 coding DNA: TGTGCCAGCAGCTTAGCGACAGGGGGCACAGAGACCCAGTACTTC. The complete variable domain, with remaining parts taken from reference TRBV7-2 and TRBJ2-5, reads GAGVSQSPSNKVTEKGKDVELRCDPISGHTALYWYRQSLGQGLEFLIYFQGNSAPDKSGLPSDRFSAERTGGSVSTLTIQRTQQEDSAVYLCASSLATGGTETQYFGPGTRLLVL.

The CDR3 bases are TGTGCCAGCACCCAAGTGCGTAGGACTTTTAACAATGAGCAGTTCTTC. This gives the protein CASTQVRRTFNNEQFF. This chain links TRBV28 with TRBJ2-1; maybe TRBD2 (5 bases). Trimming stripped 7 bases from V and 5 bases from J, with 21 bases between. The CDR3 is 16 residues long. Germline V gene sequence: CDR1 MDHEN, CDR2 SYDVKM.

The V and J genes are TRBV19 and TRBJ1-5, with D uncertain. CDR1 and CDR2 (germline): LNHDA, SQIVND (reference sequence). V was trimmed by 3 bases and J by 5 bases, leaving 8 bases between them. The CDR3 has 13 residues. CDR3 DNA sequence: TGTGCCAGTAGTATCGAAGTCGATCAGCCCCAGCATTTT. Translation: CASSIEVDQPQHF.

DNA of the CDR3: TGTGCCAGCAGTTTAGCTAGCGGGGGCTCAAGTGAGCAGTTCTTC. Residues: CASSLASGGSSEQFF. The chain uses TRBV27 and TRBJ2-1; 10 bases align to TRBD2. The CDR3 length is 15 residues. V shed 2 bases and J 9 bases; nucleotides not matched to a gene: 7. In germline, CDR1 is MNHEY, CDR2 SMNVEV (reference sequence).

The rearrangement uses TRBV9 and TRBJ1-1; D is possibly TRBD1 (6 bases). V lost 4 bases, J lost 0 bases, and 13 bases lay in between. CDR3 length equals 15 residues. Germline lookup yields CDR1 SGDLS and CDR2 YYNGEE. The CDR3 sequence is CASSSQDSLNTEAFF. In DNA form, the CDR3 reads TGTGCCAGCAGCTCCCAGGACAGCTTGAACACTGAAGCTTTCTTT.

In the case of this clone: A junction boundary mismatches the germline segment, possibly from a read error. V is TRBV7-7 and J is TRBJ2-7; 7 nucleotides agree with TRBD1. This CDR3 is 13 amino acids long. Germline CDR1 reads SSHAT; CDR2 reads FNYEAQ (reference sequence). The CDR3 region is CASSHGTDYEQYF. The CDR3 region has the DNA TGTGCTAGCAGTCATGGGACAGACTACGAGCAGTACTTC. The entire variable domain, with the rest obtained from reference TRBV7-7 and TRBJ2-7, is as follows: GAGVSQSPRYKVTKRGQDVTLRCDPISSHATLYWYQQALGQGPEFLTYFNYEAQPDKSGLPSDRFSAERPEGSISTLTIQRTEQRDSAMYRCASSHGTDYEQYFGPGTRLTVT.